This T cell receptor beta chain was found in a study of blood T cells in healthy people across ages. Study results and limitations: It was held that diversity estimates obtained from one million T cells represented underestimates.

PCR was performed a second time for about 7 to 12 cycles using a sample-barcoded 5' primer and a J-beta primer mix. Each CDR3 protein gets one entry after TCRdb re-called the 5' RACE reads with MiXCR. The top ten clones hold roughly 26% of a sample with roughly 730,000 distinct CDR3 sequences, 45% to 70% of them seen once. To note about this clonotype: The antigen remains unidentified.

From germline, CDR1 is DFQATT and CDR2 SNEGSKA (reference sequence). This CDR3 has 13 residues. The chain uses TRBV20-1 and TRBJ2-5; possibly TRBD1 for D (6 bases). The DNA matches TRBJ2-7 better at its end, which makes the J call doubtful. The sample taken for sequencing was blood. The receptor's source is a man aged 35 to 55 in good health. The DNA for the CDR3 is TGCAGTGCTTTAAAGGACAGTTTCTACGAGCAGTACTTC. As protein: CSALKDSFYEQYF.